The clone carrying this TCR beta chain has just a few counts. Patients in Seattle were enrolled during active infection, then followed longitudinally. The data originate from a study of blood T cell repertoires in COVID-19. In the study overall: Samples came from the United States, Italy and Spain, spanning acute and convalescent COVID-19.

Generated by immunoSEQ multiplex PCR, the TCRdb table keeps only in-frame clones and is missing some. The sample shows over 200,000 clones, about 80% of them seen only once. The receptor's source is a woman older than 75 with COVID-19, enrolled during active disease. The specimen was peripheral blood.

The CDR3 sequence is CSVRGWVVPTDTQYF. CDR3 nucleotides: TGCAGCGTTCGGGGGTGGGTGGTTCCCACAGATACGCAGTATTTT. The chain joins TRBV29-1 to TRBJ2-3; the D gene is possibly TRBD2 (6 bases). The CDR3 covers 15 residues. V shed 5 bases and J shed 2 bases, with 17 bases lying between them. Germline V gives CDR1 SQVTM, CDR2 ANQGSEA.